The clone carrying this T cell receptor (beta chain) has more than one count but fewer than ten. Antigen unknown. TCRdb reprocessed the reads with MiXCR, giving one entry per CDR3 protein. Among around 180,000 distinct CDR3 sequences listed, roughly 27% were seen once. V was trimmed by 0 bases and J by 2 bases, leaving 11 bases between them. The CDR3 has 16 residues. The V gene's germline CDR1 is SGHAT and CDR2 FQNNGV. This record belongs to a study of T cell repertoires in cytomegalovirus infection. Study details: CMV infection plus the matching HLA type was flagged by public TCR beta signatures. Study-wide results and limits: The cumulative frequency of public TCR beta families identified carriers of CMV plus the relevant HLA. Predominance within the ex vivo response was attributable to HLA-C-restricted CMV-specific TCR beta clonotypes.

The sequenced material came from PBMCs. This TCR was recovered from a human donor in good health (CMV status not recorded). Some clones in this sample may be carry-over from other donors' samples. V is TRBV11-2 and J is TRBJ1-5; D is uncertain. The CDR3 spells CASSLDIGVGNQPQHF. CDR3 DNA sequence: TGTGCCAGCAGCTTAGATATCGGGGTAGGCAATCAGCCCCAGCATTTT.